The clone carrying this TCR beta chain was seen ten or more times. The sample comes from a study of human T cells and chemical hapten exposure. Across the whole study: The study lasted approximately 26 weeks, and patients were dosed weekly with diphenylcyclopropenone on the scalp throughout. Patch testing was performed with 0.01% DPC on the upper back, with reading at 6 days.

Authors' processing steps: Sequenced samples showed a median of approximately 100,000 TCRs each, with counts running from roughly 23,000 to 700,000. Using its own MiXCR run on the RACE reads, TCRdb lists one record per CDR3 protein. The V and J calls were determined by TCRdb, not by the authors. Altogether 120,000 or so distinct CDR3 sequences are present, over 9% being singletons, with the ten largest covering approximately 2.5%. As for time point: patch test 3, about 24 weeks after DPC sensitization. Treatment reported: therapeutic diphenylcyclopropenone sensitization with weekly scalp DPC. Blood was drawn before each patch test was applied. Trimming took 4 bases from V and 7 from J, leaving 14 bases between them. The CDR3 contains 13 residues. Germline V CDR1 and CDR2: SGHKS, YYEKEE (reference sequence).

The sequenced sample was whole blood, obtained in connection with sensitization to the hapten diphenylcyclopropenone (DPC). The V gene is TRBV5-5, the J gene TRBJ1-1; TRBD1 is a possible D gene (6 bases). The clonotype originates from a woman aged 45-65 years with alopecia areata. Some clones in this sample may be carry-over from other donors' samples. DNA for the CDR3: TGTGCCAGCAGCCAACAGGGCCGCCTTGAAGCTTTCTTT. Translated, it gives CASSQQGRLEAFF.